The 11 T cell receptor beta chains given below trace back to one sample, sequenced in a study of neoadjuvant anti-PD-1 for oral cavity cancer. Sequencing used immunoSEQ multiplex PCR; TCRdb keeps in-frame clones, though not all of them. The table includes around 17,000 clones, roughly three fifths detected once. The input for sequencing was PBMCs, taken before nivolumab (anti-PD-1) treatment. All receptors derive from a person between 40 and 80 years old with oral cavity squamous cell carcinoma.

V is TRBV9 and J is TRBJ2-7; 8 bases match TRBD2. V dropped 4 bases and J dropped 6; count of bases not matched to a gene: 9. Per germline, CDR1 SGDLS and CDR2 YYNGEE. The CDR3 covers 14 residues. CDR3 in amino acids: CASSPREGTSEQYF. In nucleotides, the CDR3 is TGTGCCAGCAGCCCGAGAGAAGGGACTAGCGAGCAGTACTTC.

This chain uses TRBV30 with TRBJ1-1; 8 bases agree with TRBD1. Trimming removed 4 bases from V and 1 base from J; junction bases left unmatched: 11. The CDR3 has 16 amino acids. The germline gives CDR1 GTSNPN, CDR2 SVGIG (reference sequence). This CDR3 is CAWTWTGRVRNTEAFF. CDR3 coding DNA: TGTGCCTGGACCTGGACAGGGAGGGTAAGGAACACTGAAGCTTTCTTT.

The chain joins TRBV6-1 to TRBJ2-2; D gene unclear. The ends were cut back, 6 bases at V and 9 bases at J, with 8 bases in the middle. Germline V gene lookup returns CDR1 MNHNS and CDR2 SASEGT. The CDR3 spans 11 residues. The CDR3 nucleotides are TGTGCCAGCAGGGACCCCCGGGAGCTGTTTTTT. Protein product: CASRDPRELFF.

This chain joins TRBV2 and TRBJ2-4, with D unresolved. Per the germline V gene, CDR1 is SNHLY and CDR2 is FYNNEI. The CDR3 has 12 residues. Trimming removed 4 bases at V and 4 bases at J, with 5 bases between. The CDR3 region is CASSGNKNIQYF. Here the CDR3 DNA reads TGTGCCAGCAGTGGGAATAAAAACATTCAGTACTTC.

The genes are TRBV29-1 and TRBJ2-1; 7 bases line up with TRBD1. There are 13 residues in the CDR3. J lost 5 bases, V lost 2 bases, and 3 bases had no gene match. The germline V gene has CDR1 SQVTM and CDR2 ANQGSEA. The CDR3 spells CSVESDRDNEQFF. The CDR3, as DNA: TGCAGCGTTGAATCCGACAGGGACAATGAGCAGTTCTTC.

This clone was detected once. The genes are TRBV5-1 and TRBJ1-3; the D is unclear. V was pared by 4 bases and J by 3 bases, with 11 bases between. The CDR3 sequence is 14 residues long. In germline, CDR1 is SGHRS, CDR2 YFSETQ. The CDR3 is CASSPVDLGNTIYF. CDR3 DNA: TGCGCCAGCAGCCCGGTAGACCTTGGAAACACCATATATTTT.

V and J are TRBV5-1 and TRBJ2-1; D may be TRBD2 (5 bases). The CDR3 is 13 amino acids. Germline CDR1 is SGHRS and CDR2 is YFSETQ. The V end lost 5 bases, the J end lost 7 bases, and 13 bases lay between the germline ends. The CDR3 DNA reads TGCGCCAGCAGTTCCGGGTGGAGGAATGAGCAGTTCTTC. This sequence encodes CASSSGWRNEQFF.

The V and J genes are TRBV6-5 and TRBJ2-5, with D possibly TRBD1 on 5 matching bases. With 11 bases removed from V and 2 bases from J, the gap between germline ends came to 12 bases. The CDR3 totals 12 residues. Germline assignment: CDR1 MNHEY and CDR2 SVGAGI. The CDR3 sequence: CASGRGQETQYF. The CDR3 region has the DNA TGTGCCTCTGGTAGGGGTCAAGAGACCCAGTACTTC.

The rearrangement uses TRBV4-1 and TRBJ2-5; perhaps TRBD1 as D (5 bases). The CDR3 is made up of 15 amino acids. V lost 1 base and J 0 bases, leaving 9 bases between the germline ends. CDR1 is MGHRA, CDR2 YSYEKL, per germline. CDR3 bases: TGCGCCAGCAGCCAAGCCAGGGCAAACCAAGAGACCCAGTACTTC. Encoded protein: CASSQARANQETQYF.

The rearrangement links TRBV5-1 to TRBJ1-1; 10 nucleotides match TRBD1. Germline V gives CDR1 SGHRS, CDR2 YFSETQ. The CDR3 length is 16 residues. Trimming removed 3 bases from V and 2 bases from J; junction bases left unmatched: 7. The CDR3 protein is CASSSPGTGVNTEAFF. DNA of the CDR3: TGCGCCAGCAGCTCCCCCGGGACAGGGGTCAACACTGAAGCTTTCTTT.

The chain recombines TRBV5-6 with TRBJ2-3, with 8 bases lining up with TRBD2. The germline V gene encodes CDR1 SGHDT and CDR2 YYEEEE. V was pared by 1 base and J by 8 bases, with 18 bases of the junction left unmatched. The CDR3 covers 18 residues. The CDR3 nucleotides read TGTGCCAGCAGCTTGTTAACGGTGGGTAAAGCGGGAGTACCTACGCAGTATTTT. It specifies CASSLLTVGKAGVPTQYF.